This TCR beta chain is drawn from a study of cytomegalovirus exposure and HLA in healthy donors. Points from the study as a whole: For most TCR beta V segments, an earlier analysis put the productive rate at about 87% or about 30% of the time.

About this clone itself: The antigen is undetermined.

Germline V gene sequence: CDR1 SGHDT, CDR2 YYEEEE. The CDR3 has 14 residues. J lost 9 bases, V lost 2 bases, and 4 bases had no gene match. The PCR made use of 60 Vbeta and 13 Jbeta primers. Sequenced by immunoSEQ multiplex PCR; TCRdb stores in-frame clones only, minus some. This table lists about 39,000 clones. Donors sampled were nominally healthy, though unrecorded immune exposures were likely. The specimen was PBMCs. The genes are TRBV5-6 and TRBJ1-6; 8 bases map to TRBD1. This clonotype was obtained from a young woman in good health and CMV-seropositive. The CDR3 sequence is CASSLLQGGSPLHF. The CDR3 region has the DNA TGTGCCAGCAGCTTACTACAGGGGGGTTCACCCCTCCACTTT.